This T cell receptor (beta chain) was identified in a study of cytomegalovirus exposure and HLA in healthy donors. Clones were sequenced by immunoSEQ multiplex PCR, and TCRdb holds only the in-frame ones, with some missing. The sample contains approximately 220,000 clones, approximately 80% of which appear only once. This CDR3 has 11 amino acids. V gave up 2 bases and J gave up 2 bases, with 0 bases separating them. Per germline, CDR1 SGHTA and CDR2 FQGTGA. The sequence derives from a woman between 25 and 40 years old in good health and CMV-seropositive. The gene calls are TRBV7-3 and TRBJ2-5, with no clear D. Material for sequencing was PBMCs. The CDR3 bases are TGTGCCAGCAGCTTACAAGAGACCCAGTACTTC. This translates into CASSLQETQYF.